The rows below give T cell receptor beta chains drawn from one sample of a study of shared clonotypes between healthy human individuals. Method: immunoSEQ multiplex PCR; TCRdb's copy keeps in-frame clones and lacks some. The data hold more than 2,000,000 clones, with about 92% observed a single time. Sequencing was done on a sample of naive CD4+ T cells from PBMCs. These receptors all come from a man in his late teens or twenties in good health. Some clones in this sample may be carry-over from other donors' samples. CDR3s include the opening cysteine and the closing phenylalanine or tryptophan. A D gene is named only where the DNA matches it firmly. Only some rows state a clone size, as once, few, many or a class for expanded clones.

abundance: -
d_gene: -
len: 14
j_gene: TRBJ2-1
v_gene: TRBV7-8
CDR3nt: TGTGCCAGCAGCTTATCGGTGGCCTACAATGAGCAGTTCTTC
CDR3aa: CASSLSVAYNEQFF

abundance: -
d_gene: TRBD1
len: 14
j_gene: TRBJ1-1
v_gene: TRBV9
CDR3nt: TGTGCCAGCAGCGCAGGACAGGGTTGGACTGAAGCTTTCTTT
CDR3aa: CASSAGQGWTEAFF

abundance: -
d_gene: TRBD1
len: 14
j_gene: TRBJ2-7
v_gene: TRBV10-3
CDR3nt: TGTGCCATCAGTGGCAGACAGGGGGACTACGAGCAGTACTTC
CDR3aa: CAISGRQGDYEQYF

abundance: once
d_gene: TRBD1
len: 15
j_gene: TRBJ1-1
v_gene: TRBV6-5
CDR3nt: TGTGCCAGCAGAAAACCCGGGACAGGGGTCACTGAAGCTTTCTTT
CDR3aa: CASRKPGTGVTEAFF

abundance: -
d_gene: TRBD2
len: 15
j_gene: TRBJ2-7
v_gene: TRBV5-4
CDR3nt: TGTGCCAGCAGCTTGGCAGTAGCGGGAGGGAACGAGCAGTACTTC
CDR3aa: CASSLAVAGGNEQYF

abundance: once
d_gene: TRBD1
len: 16
j_gene: TRBJ2-1
v_gene: TRBV30
CDR3nt: TGTGCCTGGAGGTGGACAGGGGGCGTATCCTACAATGAGCAGTTCTTC
CDR3aa: CAWRWTGGVSYNEQFF

abundance: -
d_gene: TRBD1
len: 12
j_gene: TRBJ2-7
v_gene: TRBV28
CDR3nt: TGTGCCAGCAGAAGGACAGGGCGCGAGCAGTACTTC
CDR3aa: CASRRTGREQYF

abundance: -
d_gene: TRBD2
len: 14
j_gene: TRBJ2-7
v_gene: TRBV7-6
CDR3nt: TGTGCCAGCAGCTTAGAGGGAGGGCCGTACGAGCAGTACTTC
CDR3aa: CASSLEGGPYEQYF

abundance: -
d_gene: -
len: 12
j_gene: TRBJ2-5
v_gene: TRBV6-5
CDR3nt: TGTGCCAGCGGGATGTGGGGGGAGACCCAGTACTTC
CDR3aa: CASGMWGETQYF

abundance: few
d_gene: -
len: 13
j_gene: TRBJ1-2
v_gene: TRBV19
CDR3nt: TGTGCCAGTCGAGGACAGCTATCCTATGGCTACACCTTC
CDR3aa: CASRGQLSYGYTF

abundance: -
d_gene: -
len: 13
j_gene: TRBJ2-7
v_gene: TRBV18
CDR3nt: TGTGCCAGCTCACCGGGCGGGACCTACGAGCAGTACTTC
CDR3aa: CASSPGGTYEQYF

abundance: once
d_gene: TRBD2
len: 15
j_gene: TRBJ2-1
v_gene: TRBV6-5
CDR3nt: TGTGCCAGCAGTTACACCGGACTAGCGGACAATGAGCAGTTCTTC
CDR3aa: CASSYTGLADNEQFF

abundance: -
d_gene: -
len: 14
j_gene: TRBJ2-7
v_gene: TRBV19
CDR3nt: TGTGCCAGTAGTTCCCGGACAGTTCCTTACGAGCAGTACTTC
CDR3aa: CASSSRTVPYEQYF

abundance: -
d_gene: TRBD2
len: 16
j_gene: TRBJ2-2
v_gene: TRBV5-1
CDR3nt: TGCGCCAGCAGCTGGAGCGGGAGGGCCGACAACGGGGAGCTGTTTTTT
CDR3aa: CASSWSGRADNGELFF

abundance: -
d_gene: -
len: 16
j_gene: TRBJ1-4
v_gene: TRBV30
CDR3nt: TGTGCCTGGAGTGTAGGGGCCTGGGGGAGAAATGAAAAACTGTTTTTT
CDR3aa: CAWSVGAWGRNEKLFF

abundance: -
d_gene: TRBD2
len: 17
j_gene: TRBJ2-1
v_gene: TRBV28
CDR3nt: TGTGCCAGCAGTTTATCCCCTCTTTGGCTAGCGGACAATGAGCAGTTCTTC
CDR3aa: CASSLSPLWLADNEQFF

abundance: -
d_gene: TRBD2
len: 18
j_gene: TRBJ2-3
v_gene: TRBV4-2
CDR3nt: TGTGCCAGCAGCCTACCCACCCCTACTAGCGGCAGCACAGATACGCAGTATTTT
CDR3aa: CASSLPTPTSGSTDTQYF

abundance: -
d_gene: -
len: 15
j_gene: TRBJ2-3
v_gene: TRBV19
CDR3nt: TGTGCCAGTAGACCCGCGGCTTTTCGGACAGATACGCAGTATTTT
CDR3aa: CASRPAAFRTDTQYF

abundance: -
d_gene: TRBD2
len: 14
j_gene: TRBJ2-7
v_gene: TRBV29-1
CDR3nt: TGCAGCGTTGAAGGGGAGGGGAGGTCCTACGAGCAGTACTTC
CDR3aa: CSVEGEGRSYEQYF

abundance: -
d_gene: TRBD2
len: 16
j_gene: TRBJ2-7
v_gene: TRBV11-3
CDR3nt: TGTGCCAGCAGCTGGGGTGGGACTAGCGGCACCTACGAGCAGTACTTC
CDR3aa: CASSWGGTSGTYEQYF

abundance: -
d_gene: -
len: 14
j_gene: TRBJ1-2
v_gene: TRBV10-3
CDR3nt: TGTGCCATCAGTGACTGGACGGGGAACTATGGCTACACCTTC
CDR3aa: CAISDWTGNYGYTF

abundance: -
d_gene: -
len: 16
j_gene: TRBJ2-3
v_gene: TRBV7-9
CDR3nt: TGTGCCAGCAGCTTAGTGATGGGCCCTGGGACGGATACGCAGTATTTT
CDR3aa: CASSLVMGPGTDTQYF

abundance: -
d_gene: -
len: 15
j_gene: TRBJ2-1
v_gene: TRBV18
CDR3nt: TGTGCCAGCTCACCACCGGACTCTCGGTACAATGAGCAGTTCTTC
CDR3aa: CASSPPDSRYNEQFF

abundance: -
d_gene: -
len: 14
j_gene: TRBJ2-2
v_gene: TRBV7-3
CDR3nt: TGTGCCAGCAGCAGCTCGCGGAACACCGGGGAGCTGTTTTTT
CDR3aa: CASSSSRNTGELFF

abundance: -
d_gene: -
len: 19
j_gene: TRBJ1-4
v_gene: TRBV7-2
CDR3nt: TGTGCCAGCAGCCTATTCCCGGGGGGCGTAACTGACACTAATGAAAAACTGTTTTTT
CDR3aa: CASSLFPGGVTDTNEKLFF

abundance: once
d_gene: -
len: 13
j_gene: TRBJ2-7
v_gene: TRBV6-5
CDR3nt: TGTGCCAGCAGTGCCGGGTTAAACTACGAGCAGTACTTC
CDR3aa: CASSAGLNYEQYF

abundance: -
d_gene: TRBD2
len: 16
j_gene: TRBJ2-1
v_gene: TRBV9
CDR3nt: TGTGCCAGCAGCGCCGGTCAACTAGCGGGCTACAATGAGCAGTTCTTC
CDR3aa: CASSAGQLAGYNEQFF

abundance: -
d_gene: -
len: 18
j_gene: TRBJ2-7
v_gene: TRBV6-4
CDR3nt: TGTGCCAGCAGTGGCGCAACGGAAGGGGATACCGCCACCTACGAGCAGTACTTC
CDR3aa: CASSGATEGDTATYEQYF

abundance: -
d_gene: -
len: 14
j_gene: TRBJ1-1
v_gene: TRBV6-1
CDR3nt: TGTGCCAGCAGTGAACGGTGGGGCGAGACTGAAGCTTTCTTT
CDR3aa: CASSERWGETEAFF

abundance: -
d_gene: TRBD1
len: 15
j_gene: TRBJ1-4
v_gene: TRBV5-1
CDR3nt: TGCGCCAGCAGCTTTGGGGACAGGGGATTGGAAAAACTGTTTTTT
CDR3aa: CASSFGDRGLEKLFF

abundance: once
d_gene: TRBD2
len: 16
j_gene: TRBJ2-7
v_gene: TRBV7-2
CDR3nt: TGTGCCAGCAGCTTAGACGGCGGGAGGCTCTCCTACGAGCAGTACTTC
CDR3aa: CASSLDGGRLSYEQYF

abundance: once
d_gene: TRBD1
len: 15
j_gene: TRBJ1-1
v_gene: TRBV29-1
CDR3nt: TGCAGCGTTGAAATTAGGTCAGGGGGGAACACTGAAGCTTTCTTT
CDR3aa: CSVEIRSGGNTEAFF

abundance: -
d_gene: -
len: 14
j_gene: TRBJ1-6
v_gene: TRBV4-3
CDR3nt: TGCGCCAGCAGCCAAGCGTTGGTTGTTTCACCCCTCCACTTT
CDR3aa: CASSQALVVSPLHF

abundance: -
d_gene: -
len: 16
j_gene: TRBJ2-5
v_gene: TRBV5-1
CDR3nt: TGCGCCAGCAGCTTGGTAGGCAGGGGCGGATCAGAGACCCAGTACTTC
CDR3aa: CASSLVGRGGSETQYF

abundance: once
d_gene: -
len: 18
j_gene: TRBJ1-4
v_gene: TRBV19
CDR3nt: TGTGCCAGTAGTGCCGGGGTCGCCCGCCAACAACGTAATGAAAAACTGTTTTTT
CDR3aa: CASSAGVARQQRNEKLFF

abundance: -
d_gene: TRBD1
len: 14
j_gene: TRBJ1-1
v_gene: TRBV5-1
CDR3nt: TGCGCCAGCAGCACAGGGGTTATGAACACTGAAGCTTTCTTT
CDR3aa: CASSTGVMNTEAFF

abundance: -
d_gene: TRBD1
len: 18
j_gene: TRBJ1-2
v_gene: TRBV28
CDR3nt: TGTGCCAGCAGTTCAGGGGGACAGTCCCCGGTCGCGGACTATGGCTACACCTTC
CDR3aa: CASSSGGQSPVADYGYTF